The T cell receptor (beta chain) under discussion was sequenced for a study of blood T cells in healthy people across ages. Together with a sample-barcoded 5' primer, a J-beta primer mix was included in a second PCR lasting roughly 6 to 12 cycles. MiXCR, applied by TCRdb to the 5' RACE reads, yields one record per CDR3 protein. The sample shows 600,000 to 1,000,000 distinct CDR3 sequences, 58% of them seen only once. In this sample, this clonotype turned up many times. CDR3 size: 15 residues. The J segment lost 0 bases and the V segment lost 6 bases, leaving 7 bases of the junction unmatched. V usage is TRBV12-3 or TRBV12-4 and J usage is TRBJ1-2, with 7 bases fitting TRBD1. This TCR came from a man aged 30-40 years in good health. Sequenced sample: blood. The CDR3 spells CASSPDRAPNYGYTF. CDR3 DNA sequence: TGTGCCAGCAGCCCCGACAGGGCTCCTAACTATGGCTACACCTTC.